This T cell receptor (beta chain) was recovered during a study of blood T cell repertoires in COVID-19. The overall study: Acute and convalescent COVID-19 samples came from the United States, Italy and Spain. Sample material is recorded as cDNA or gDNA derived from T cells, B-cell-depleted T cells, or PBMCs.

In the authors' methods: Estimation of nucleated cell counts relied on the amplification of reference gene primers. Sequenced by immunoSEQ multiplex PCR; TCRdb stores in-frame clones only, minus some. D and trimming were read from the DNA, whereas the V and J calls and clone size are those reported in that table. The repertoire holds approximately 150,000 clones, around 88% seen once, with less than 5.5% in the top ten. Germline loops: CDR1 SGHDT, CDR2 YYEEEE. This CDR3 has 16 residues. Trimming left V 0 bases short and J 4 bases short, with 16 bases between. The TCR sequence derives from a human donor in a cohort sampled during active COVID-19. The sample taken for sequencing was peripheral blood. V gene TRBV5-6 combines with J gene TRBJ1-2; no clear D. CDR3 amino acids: CASSLALAGSGYGYTF. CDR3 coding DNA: TGTGCCAGCAGCTTGGCACTAGCGGGGTCGGGCTATGGCTACACCTTC. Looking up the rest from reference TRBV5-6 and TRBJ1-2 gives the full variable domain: DAGVTQSPTHLIKTRGQQVTLRCSPKSGHDTVSWYQQALGQGPQFIFQYYEEEERQRGNFPDRFSGHQFPNYSSELNVNALLLGDSALYLCASSLALAGSGYGYTFGSGTRLTVV.